Below, one T cell receptor beta chain is given with its context. This sample is drawn from a study of blood T cell repertoires in COVID-19. Trimming removed 5 bases from V and 6 bases from J; junction bases left unmatched: 12. This CDR3 has 16 residues. Germline CDR1 is SGHVS and CDR2 is FQNEAQ. Sequencing was performed with immunoSEQ multiplex PCR; in TCRdb, only in-frame clones are kept and a portion is missing. The data contain some 110,000 clones, 65% to 85% of them seen just once; the ten biggest clones take up roughly 0.83%. The specimen sequenced was peripheral blood. The V gene is TRBV7-8, the J gene TRBJ2-5, with 10 nucleotides matching TRBD1. The clonotype was recovered from a woman aged 70-85 years with acute or convalescent COVID-19. DNA for the CDR3: TGTGCCAGCAGCCTCCGGGACGGACAGGGGGGTCAGACCCAGTACTTC. Translated: CASSLRDGQGGQTQYF. Supplemented by reference TRBV7-8 and TRBJ2-5, the full variable domain reads GAGVSQSPRYKVAKRGQDVALRCDPISGHVSLFWYQQALGQGPEFLTYFQNEAQLDKSGLPSDRFFAERPEGSVSTLKIQRTQQEDSAVYLCASSLRDGQGGQTQYFGPGTRLLVL.